This TCR beta chain was identified in a study of cytomegalovirus exposure and HLA in healthy donors. Findings of the study overall: For most TCR beta V segments, an earlier analysis put the productive rate at about 87% or about 30% of the time.

V lost 0 bases, J lost 4 bases, and 13 bases lay in between. Germline values: CDR1 MNHEY, CDR2 SVGAGI. This CDR3 spans 16 amino acids. Only a few counts were recorded for this clone. Antigen: not known. The PCR contained 60 Vbeta and 13 Jbeta primers. Here immunoSEQ multiplex PCR was the method, and the copy in TCRdb shows in-frame clones only, minus some. The sample lists about 130,000 clones, about 76% seen once, with 6% to 8% in the top ten. At collection, donors were nominally healthy, but unrecorded immune exposures were probable. Sequenced: PBMCs. The rearrangement uses TRBV6-5 and TRBJ2-1; a weak D match, TRBD1 (6 bases). This TCR was sampled from a man in his forties in good health and CMV-seropositive. The CDR3 DNA is TGTGCCAGCAGTTACTCCTACAGGGCGAGTTACAATGAGCAGTTCTTC. Protein: CASSYSYRASYNEQFF.